This entry lists 30 T cell receptor beta chains sequenced from one sample in a study of human T cells and chemical hapten exposure. Time point described: pre-sensitization, week 0. Treatment defined: therapeutic diphenylcyclopropenone sensitization with weekly scalp DPC. One entry per CDR3 protein results from TCRdb running MiXCR on the RACE reads. The sample records roughly 51,000 distinct CDR3 sequences, more than 9% being singletons. Source: whole blood, taken in connection with sensitization to the hapten diphenylcyclopropenone (DPC). The receptor set was obtained from a man aged 35 to 55 with alopecia areata. Some clones in this sample may be carry-over from other donors' samples.

The rearrangement uses TRBV7-8 and TRBJ2-6; D gene ambiguous. Germline CDR1 is SGHVS and CDR2 is FQNEAQ. Trimming stripped 5 bases from V and 4 bases from J, with 9 bases between. This CDR3 spans 14 amino acids. As DNA, the CDR3 is TGTGCCAGCAGCCAACCGACAGGGGCCAACGTCCTGACTTTC. Translating it yields CASSQPTGANVLTF.

This clonotype occurred many times. The rearrangement uses TRBV7-3 and TRBJ2-5; TRBD1 is a possible D gene (5 bases). Germline-derived CDR1 and CDR2 are SGHTA and FQGTGA. V lost 4 bases to trimming and J lost 2 bases, with 14 bases between them. This CDR3 has 15 amino acids. CDR3 residues: CASSSQGGPQETQYF. Here the CDR3 DNA reads TGTGCCAGCAGCTCCCAGGGTGGACCACAAGAGACCCAGTACTTC.

This clonotype was seen a handful of times. The CDR3 reads CASSPRGTPNTEAFF. CDR3 nucleotides: TGTGCCAGCAGCCCTAGGGGGACACCGAACACTGAAGCTTTCTTT. The chain joins TRBV9 to TRBJ1-1; the D gene is possibly TRBD1 (6 bases). The ends were cut back, 4 bases at V and 1 base at J, with 14 bases in the middle. The length of the CDR3 is 15 residues. Germline loops: CDR1 SGDLS, CDR2 YYNGEE.

This chain connects TRBV9 to TRBJ2-2, with D tentatively TRBD1 (5 bases). The CDR3 is made up of 13 amino acids. CDR1 and CDR2 from the germline V gene are SGDLS and YYNGEE. V was shortened by 3 bases and J by 6 bases, with 9 bases between the two germline ends. CDR3 in DNA: TGTGCCAGCAGCGCCCTGACAGCCGGGGAGCTGTTTTTT. It codes for CASSALTAGELFF.

The chain carries TRBV6-4 and TRBJ2-3; TRBD2 matches 7 bases. CDR3 size: 15 residues. In germline, CDR1 is MRHNA, CDR2 SNTAGT. The ends lost 6 bases at V and 0 bases at J; junction bases unmatched: 6. The CDR3 region is CASSRDYSSTDTQYF. DNA for the CDR3: TGTGCCAGCAGCCGGGACTACTCTAGCACAGATACGCAGTATTTT.

The chain carries TRBV5-1 and TRBJ2-1, with 7 bases aligning to TRBD1. The CDR3 sequence is 16 residues long. Trimming took 3 bases from V and 2 from J; bases not matched to a gene: 8. The germline V gene encodes CDR1 SGHRS and CDR2 YFSETQ. The CDR3 is CASSSIDRVTYNEQFF. In nucleotides, the CDR3 is TGCGCCAGCAGCTCCATCGACAGGGTAACCTACAATGAGCAGTTCTTC.

This clonotype was seen only a few times. The chain combines TRBV2 with TRBJ2-2; D perhaps matches TRBD2 (6 bases). The V end lost 7 bases, the J end lost 4 bases, and 22 bases lay between the germline ends. Germline V gene data show CDR1 as SNHLY and CDR2 as FYNNEI. CDR3 size: 17 residues. The CDR3 sequence is CASNLAFSLGSTGELFF. The CDR3 DNA reads TGTGCCAGCAACCTAGCGTTTAGCCTCGGGAGCACCGGGGAGCTGTTTTTT.

This clonotype appeared a few times. The rearrangement links TRBV2 to TRBJ2-7; a possible D gene is TRBD2 (5 bases). The germline V gene has CDR1 SNHLY and CDR2 FYNNEI. This CDR3 comprises 14 residues. V was shortened by 5 bases and J by 1 base, with 12 bases between the two germline ends. CDR3 DNA sequence: TGTGCCAGCAGTCAGAGGCGGGCGTCCTACGAGCAGTACTTC. Translated, it gives CASSQRRASYEQYF.

There are a few counts of this clonotype. The genes are TRBV10-2 and TRBJ2-7; D is ambiguous. Germline V gene lookup returns CDR1 WSHSY and CDR2 SAAADI. Trimming took 5 bases from V and 0 from J, leaving 11 bases between them. The CDR3 spans 14 residues. This chain's CDR3 is CASSRSTLSYEQYF. The CDR3 DNA reads TGCGCCAGCAGTCGGTCTACCCTCTCCTACGAGCAGTACTTC.

This clonotype has a count of ten or more. The chain combines TRBV7-8 with TRBJ2-7; weak D call: TRBD1 (5 bases). The CDR3 runs to 14 residues. CDR1 is SGHVS, CDR2 FQNEAQ, per germline. Trimming took 4 bases from V and 4 from J, leaving 14 bases between them. The CDR3 bases are TGTGCCAGCAGCTCGTCAGGACACTCTTACGAGCAGTACTTC. Translated: CASSSSGHSYEQYF.

Many counts were recorded for this clonotype. The rearrangement joins TRBV6-2 or TRBV6-3 to TRBJ1-5; TRBD1 is a possible D gene (6 bases). Trimming left V 5 bases short and J 0 bases short, with 14 bases between. The CDR3 runs to 16 residues. Per the germline V gene, CDR1 is MNHEY and CDR2 is SVGEGT. CDR3 sequence (DNA): TGTGCCAGCAGTCCCGCCCAGGGGACTAGCAATCAGCCCCAGCATTTT. Its translation: CASSPAQGTSNQPQHF.

This clonotype was seen a handful of times. The chain combines TRBV12-3 or TRBV12-4 with TRBJ2-5, with TRBD2 identical over 15 bases. The trim removed 5 bases at V and 4 bases at J, leaving 5 bases unmatched. The CDR3 spans 16 residues. The CDR3 here is CASSPGLAGGRETQYF. In nucleotides, the CDR3 is TGTGCCAGCAGTCCGGGACTAGCGGGGGGTAGAGAGACCCAGTACTTC.

This clonotype occurred a few times. The genes are TRBV7-2 and TRBJ2-3; 12 nucleotides agree with TRBD2. Germline V gives CDR1 SGHTA, CDR2 FQGNSA. V trimming: 3 bases; J trimming: 3 bases; junction bases outside the gene matches: 4. This CDR3 contains 16 residues. In nucleotides, the CDR3 is TGTGCCAGCAGCTTCTCGACTAGCGGGAGTACAGATACGCAGTATTTT. Translating it yields CASSFSTSGSTDTQYF.

This chain connects TRBV10-3 to TRBJ2-1, with 7 bases that match TRBD2. Trimming cost V 0 bases and J 0 bases; bases outside gene matches: 2. There are 16 residues in the CDR3. Germline V lookup: CDR1 ENHRY, CDR2 SYGVKD. For the CDR3, the DNA is TGTGCCATCAGTGAGTCGCGGGGGAGCTCCTACAATGAGCAGTTCTTC. Amino acids: CAISESRGSSYNEQFF.

This chain connects TRBV9 to TRBJ2-2; TRBD2 might be the D (5 bases). Looked up from germline, CDR1 is SGDLS and CDR2 is YYNGEE. This CDR3 has 15 amino acids. Trimming removed 3 bases from V and 0 bases from J, with 9 bases in between. CDR3 sequence (DNA): TGTGCCAGCAGCGCGGCGGGTTCGAACACCGGGGAGCTGTTTTTT. Its translation is CASSAAGSNTGELFF. The complete variable domain, with remaining parts taken from reference TRBV9 and TRBJ2-2, reads DSGVTQTPKHLITATGQRVTLRCSPRSGDLSVYWYQQSLDQGLQFLIQYYNGEERAKGNILERFSAQQFPDLHSELNLSSLELGDSALYFCASSAAGSNTGELFFGEGSRLTVL.

This clonotype was observed a handful of times. This chain uses TRBV19 with TRBJ1-2; 9 nucleotides line up with TRBD1. The CDR3 is 16 amino acids. The junction had 8 bases not matched to a gene; V was cut back by 3 bases and J by 3 bases. Germline CDR1 is LNHDA and CDR2 is SQIVND (reference sequence). The CDR3 nucleotides read TGTGCCAGTAGTATCCAACCCGGGACAGGGCACTATGGCTACACCTTC. Translating it yields CASSIQPGTGHYGYTF.

This clonotype was recorded many times. This chain joins TRBV12-3 or TRBV12-4 and TRBJ1-5; TRBD1 is a possible D gene (6 bases). Between the trimmed V and J ends, which lost 6 bases and 2 bases, there was a span of 8 bases. CDR3 length: 13 residues. CDR3 DNA: TGTGCCAGCAGCACAGGGCGCAATCAGCCCCAGCATTTT. Translated, it gives CASSTGRNQPQHF.

There are many counts of this clonotype. V is TRBV29-1 and J is TRBJ2-1, with D hard to call. V lost 3 bases and J lost 2, with 11 bases in between. Germline V lookup: CDR1 SQVTM, CDR2 ANQGSEA. This CDR3 has 14 amino acids. The CDR3 sequence: CSVDVAGTYNEQFF. The DNA for the CDR3 is TGCAGCGTTGATGTGGCAGGCACCTACAATGAGCAGTTCTTC.

The genes are TRBV29-1 and TRBJ1-1; D unresolved. Between the trimmed V and J ends, which lost 6 bases and 0 bases, there was a span of 11 bases. The CDR3 totals 13 residues. Germline values: CDR1 SQVTM, CDR2 ANQGSEA. The CDR3 DNA reads as TGCAGCGTGGACGGCGGGATGAACACTGAAGCTTTCTTT. This gives the protein CSVDGGMNTEAFF.

This clonotype was counted ten times or more. The chain joins TRBV4-1 to TRBJ2-3; TRBD2 is a possible D gene (5 bases). Trimming cost V 3 bases and J 6 bases, with 13 bases left between them. CDR3 length: 14 amino acids. Germline CDR1 MGHRA, CDR2 YSYEKL. Here the CDR3 DNA reads TGCGCCAGCAGCCATGACTACCCGGGCGATACGCAGTATTTT. It specifies CASSHDYPGDTQYF.

This clonotype came up many times. CDR3 coding DNA: TGTGCCAGCAGGCCCTCTGCACAGGTCTACAATGAGCAGTTCTTC. It encodes CASRPSAQVYNEQFF. The chain joins TRBV6-2 or TRBV6-3 to TRBJ2-1; weak D call: TRBD1 (5 bases). The CDR3 is made up of 15 amino acids. Germline V gives CDR1 MNHEY, CDR2 SVGEGT. Deletions cut 6 bases from V and 3 bases from J, with 15 bases between.

Comments on this clonotype: One end of the junction varies from germline; a read error may be responsible. The chain couples TRBV2 to TRBJ2-7; 7 positions match TRBD2. Germline values: CDR1 SNHLY, CDR2 FYNNEI. This CDR3 comprises 15 residues. The CDR3: CAGSEEGAGPYEQYF. The CDR3 DNA reads TGTGCCGGCAGTGAAGAGGGAGCGGGACCCTACGAGCAGTACTTC.

The table lists this clonotype with many counts. The gene calls are TRBV6-5 and TRBJ2-3, with TRBD1 matching over 8 bases. This CDR3 has 14 amino acids. The germline V gene encodes CDR1 MNHEY and CDR2 SVGAGI. J lost 4 bases, V lost 0 bases, and 0 bases had no gene match. CDR3 protein: CASSYSTGADTQYF. The CDR3 DNA follows: TGTGCCAGCAGTTACTCGACAGGGGCAGATACGCAGTATTTT.

This clonotype came up a few times. The V and J genes are TRBV21-1 and TRBJ2-3; the table's D call of TRBD1 was not tested on the DNA. TRBV21-1 is a known pseudogene. There are 20 residues in the CDR3. In DNA, the CDR3 is TGTGCCAGCAGCAAAACCCCCAGTCTTACAGTGGGAGGACAGACAGATACGCAGTATTTT. The encoded protein is CASSKTPSLTVGGQTDTQYF.

This clonotype was detected ten times or more. The J gene is TRBJ2-1, the V gene TRBV21-1; the D call TRBD2 from the table was never checked on the DNA. TRBV21-1 is described as a pseudogene. This CDR3 is 14 amino acids long. CDR3 nucleotides: TGTGCCAGCAGCTCTAGCGGGGGGTACAATGAGCAGTTCTTC. The encoded protein is CASSSSGGYNEQFF.

This sequence joins TRBV28 and TRBJ2-2; no clear D. The CDR3 length is 11 residues. Per the germline V gene, CDR1 is MDHEN and CDR2 is SYDVKM. Trimming left V 4 bases short and J 6 bases short, with 3 bases between. The CDR3 nucleotides are TGTGCCAGCAGTTCCTCCGGGGAGCTGTTTTTT. Translating it yields CASSSSGELFF.

This clonotype was found a few times. This sequence joins TRBV14 and TRBJ2-3; 8 bases align to TRBD2. V was pared by 8 bases and J by 1 base, with 8 bases of the junction left unmatched. CDR1 and CDR2 (germline): SGHDN, FVKESK. CDR3 length: 15 amino acids. The CDR3 DNA follows: TGTGCCAGCGGACGGGCGGGAGGTGGCACAGATACGCAGTATTTT. Translated, it gives CASGRAGGGTDTQYF.

J is TRBJ2-5 and V is TRBV20-1; 10 bases fit TRBD2. The V segment lost 1 base and the J segment 3 bases; nucleotides outside the gene matches: 5. Per the germline V gene, CDR1 is DFQATT and CDR2 is SNEGSKA (reference sequence). CDR3 length equals 15 residues. The CDR3 DNA reads TGCAGTGCTAGAGCAAGCGGGAGGGCCAAAGAGACCCAGTACTTC. It encodes CSARASGRAKETQYF.

The CDR3 spells CASSVTGRETQYF. The CDR3 bases are TGCGCCAGCAGCGTGACAGGGCGAGAGACCCAGTACTTC. V gene TRBV5-1 combines with J gene TRBJ2-5; 7 bases line up with TRBD1. Germline CDR1 reads SGHRS; CDR2 reads YFSETQ. The V segment lost 4 bases and the J segment 4 bases; nucleotides outside the gene matches: 4. The CDR3 is made up of 13 amino acids.

This clonotype was picked up a small number of times. V gene TRBV12-3 or TRBV12-4 combines with J gene TRBJ2-6, with TRBD1 matching over 8 bases. Trimming took 5 bases from V and 1 from J; bases not matched to a gene: 7. The CDR3 contains 17 residues. The chain's CDR3 is CASSPGGGPSGANVLTF. CDR3 nucleotides: TGTGCCAGCAGTCCAGGGGGCGGCCCTTCTGGGGCCAACGTCCTGACTTTC.